This T cell receptor beta chain was recovered during a study of quantifying T cell responses using KT2 cells. Study-wide context: Reverse transcription used primers in the TCR alpha and beta constant regions.

This clonotype came up a few times. The CDR3 totals 15 residues. J lost 4 bases, V lost 5 bases, and 8 bases had no gene match. The V gene's germline CDR1 is SGHTA and CDR2 FQGNSA. An oligo carrying a UMI was ligated to the cDNA 3' end. An equimolar mix of RC1.1 and RC1.2 primed the beta chain across TRBC1 and TRBC2. TCRdb reprocessed the UMI-ligation and nested PCR reads with MiXCR, giving one entry per CDR3 protein. Of around 35,000 distinct CDR3 sequences listed, under 13% are singletons. The specimen sequenced was PBMCs spiked with cells of the T cell clone KT2. The chain joins TRBV7-2 to TRBJ2-5, with 9 bases aligning to TRBD1. The sequence derives from a human donor. The CDR3 loop is CASSPGTGTLETQYF. CDR3 in DNA: TGTGCCAGCAGCCCAGGGACAGGGACCCTAGAGACCCAGTACTTC.